The subject of this entry is one T cell receptor beta chain. The data derive from a study of blood T cell repertoires in COVID-19. CDR1 and CDR2 from the germline V gene are LNHDA and SQIVND (reference sequence). Trimming took off 5 bases at V and 4 bases at J, with 14 bases between the two ends. This CDR3 is built from 14 residues. TCRdb's table, derived via immunoSEQ multiplex PCR, lists solely in-frame clones and lacks some. This table has around 130,000 clones, about 87% appearing once. The TCR comes from a woman aged 45-59 years with acute or convalescent COVID-19. The chain combines TRBV19 with TRBJ1-1, with D possibly being TRBD1 (5 bases). Sequenced material: peripheral blood. The CDR3 region has the DNA TGTGCCAGTAGTGGGTGGACAAAAGTCACTGAAGCTTTCTTT. Translation gives CASSGWTKVTEAFF.